This note documents a single TCR beta chain sequence. This CDR3 spans 13 amino acids. V was clipped by 8 bases and J by 7 bases, with 12 bases between them. CDR1 and CDR2 from the germline V gene are SGHDN and FVKESK. The data are from a study of tumour-infiltrating T cells in Burkitt lymphoma. Here immunoSEQ multiplex PCR was the method, and the copy in TCRdb shows in-frame clones only, minus some. This table has thousands of clones, approximately 81% appearing once. The sample taken for sequencing was tumor tissue. This receptor was taken from a human donor with Burkitt lymphoma. This chain joins TRBV14 and TRBJ1-6; D remains unclear. The CDR3 reads CASRRYSNSPLHF. The CDR3 DNA sequence: TGTGCCAGCCGCCGGTACAGCAATTCACCCCTCCACTTT.